This T cell receptor (beta chain) was sequenced in a study of T cells in Graves' hyperthyroidism and ophthalmopathy. Study information: Sampling of peripheral blood happened at initial diagnosis, prior to any treatment. Findings of the study overall: Blood samples included most of the expanded thyroid clonotypes exceeding 0.001.

Germline V gene lookup returns CDR1 SGHRS and CDR2 YFSETQ. The ends were cut back, 4 bases at V and 7 bases at J, with 18 bases in the middle. The CDR3 extends over 16 amino acids. Ophthalmopathy in the patients scored at least 3 on Clinical Activity Score and at least 4 on NOSPECS grade, lasting under 3 months. Patients were excluded because of uncontrolled infection, other autoimmune disease, pregnancy or lactation. This clonotype turned up a few times. The antigen remains unidentified. TCR beta CDR3 sequences were amplified from RNA transcripts. A first-round RT-PCR of the TCR CDR3 used the HTBI primer set. Via MiXCR, TCRdb re-called the multiplex PCR reads, giving one row per CDR3 protein. Of some 490,000 distinct CDR3 sequences in the sample, 15% to 20% were seen once.

Sequences were obtained from blood. This receptor was identified in a woman in her 30s with Graves' ophthalmopathy. The V call is TRBV5-1, the J call TRBJ1-6, with TRBD1 as a possible D gene (5 bases). This chain's CDR3 is CASSPGLGGANSPLHF. The CDR3, as DNA: TGCGCCAGCAGCCCGGGCCTCGGGGGAGCGAATTCACCCCTCCACTTT. Using reference TRBV5-1 and TRBJ1-6 for the parts outside the CDR3, the full variable domain is KAGVTQTPRYLIKTRGQQVTLSCSPISGHRSVSWYQQTPGQGLQFLFEYFSETQRNKGNFPGRFSGRQFSNSRSEMNVSTLELGDSALYLCASSPGLGGANSPLHFGNGTRLTVT.